This entry is about one T cell receptor beta chain. This specimen comes from a study of blood T cells in healthy people across ages. Each individual donor underwent a draw of 8 to 10 milliliters of peripheral blood. The CDR3 is 14 residues long. V lost 8 bases and J lost 1; bases outside the gene matches: 4. Primed by a sample-barcoded 5' primer and a J-beta primer mix, a second PCR proceeded for about 7 to 12 cycles. The authors tagged each cDNA molecule using a template-switch adaptor with 12 random nucleotides. TCRdb itself ran the 5' RACE reads through MiXCR, one entry per CDR3 protein. This table holds 850,000 to 1,100,000 distinct CDR3 sequences, less than 45% found once.

Sequencing used blood. The TCR originated in a young man in good health. This sequence joins TRBV12-3 or TRBV12-4 and TRBJ2-1; 8 nucleotides match TRBD2. CDR3 loop: CASRGGLSYNEQFF. Here the CDR3 DNA reads TGTGCCAGCCGGGGGGGGCTTTCCTACAATGAGCAGTTCTTC.